The T cell receptor beta chain described here comes from a study of blood T cells in healthy people across ages (dated by TCRdb to the mid-2010s). Regarding the study in general: In model experiments, template switching captured about one uniquely barcoded TCR beta cDNA molecule for every two T cells. To avoid experimental bias, donors of different ages were randomly spread across the sequencing lanes. The donors were split into four age groups: young (average 16 years), middle-aged (around 40), aged (around 67) and long-lived (over 80). The study measured age-related changes in TCR beta repertoire diversity using deep sequencing normalized with unique cDNA molecular identifiers. Using the same blood draw, the study looked at two additional independent replicas of 1 million unique cDNA reads for two donors, one aged 18 to 30 and the other aged 80 or older. On the study overall, not on this receptor specifically: Observed TCR beta diversity per million T cells fell roughly linearly with age, and a significant reduction was already apparent by age about 43. Compared with the aged group, the long-lived group had more naive CD4+ T cells, fewer expanded clones and increased TCR diversity, a pattern suggesting age selection. The CMV infection status of donors was not known, potentially confounding age-related changes in expanded clonotypes. Since profiling was done on bulk unsorted PBMCs, naive and antigen-experienced compartments could not be conclusively compared. There was a strong correlation between observed TCR beta diversity and the percentage of naive T cells measured by flow cytometry. Estimates of total diversity based on one million sequenced T cells were considered lower bounds and underestimates.

The library was obtained by 5' RACE. Sequencing took place on an Illumina HiSeq 2500. A second PCR of roughly 7 to 12 cycles was run with a J-beta primer mix and a sample-barcoded 5' primer. A template-switch 5' adaptor carrying 12 random nucleotides introduced a unique molecular identifier onto each TCR beta cDNA molecule. Each sample yielded at least 2.5 million CDR3-containing paired-end reads. The Mint cDNA synthesis kit, primed by a TRBC-specific oligonucleotide, was used to synthesize first-strand cDNA from all RNA. After uracil-DNA glycosylase treatment, a first 18-cycle PCR used universal primers M1SS and BC2_uni_R on all cDNA. The authors' analysis ran thus. For normalization, 1 million high-quality reads, each with a distinct molecular identifier, were randomly selected from each sample. Instead of being binned into consensus sequences, reads that shared molecular identifiers were thrown out. CDR3 identification, clonotype clustering and error correction used MiTCR with a Q25 quality threshold and the strictest error-elimination algorithm. A nonparametric unseen species model using Euler transformation provided a lower-bound estimate of total TCR beta diversity. TCRdb redid the processing of the public reads, applying fastp at Q25 and MiXCR, and retained in-frame beta chains. Every entry covers one CDR3 protein and lists the most common genes and DNA from its rows. Clone size and V and J calls follow TCRdb, not the original study. Here the sample has about 760,000 distinct CDR3 sequences; approximately 53% occur a single time. The ten largest clones take up approximately 24% of the sample.

Via the germline V gene, CDR1 is LGHNA and CDR2 YSLEER. The CDR3 starts with the cysteine, ends with the phenylalanine, and has 17 residues. Only the CDR3 DNA is retained, 51 bases long and in frame from the first base. V gives up 2 bases and J gives up 0 bases, and the segment between their germline ends measures 15 bases. In the case of this clonotype: No cognate antigen has been identified for it. Per-base quality was not reported, and no clone a single base away is much larger than it.

Donors were roughly 40 systemically healthy Caucasian individuals from Russia aged roughly 6 to 90 years. Each donor gave approximately 9.4 milliliters of peripheral blood, drawn into EDTA-treated Vacutainer tubes. Ficoll-Paque density-gradient centrifugation was used to isolate PBMCs, with at least 6.5 million per sample. Total RNA was extracted from PBMCs with Trizol reagent, with at least 5 micrograms obtained per sample. For every donor, an aliquot of PBMCs went through flow cytometry to measure the percentages of naive CD45RAhigh/CD27high T cells. The sequencing input was blood. The clonotype originates from a man aged 40-50 years in good health. The receptor chain draws on TRBV4-3 and TRBJ2-3, and TRBD2 may be the D gene, going by 5 matching bases. The DNA sequence is TGCGCCAGCAGCCAACCAGCGGACTTCTCTAGCACAGATACGCAGTATTTT. This yields the protein CASSQPADFSSTDTQYF.